The T cell receptor beta chain described here comes from a study of blood T cells in healthy people across ages. General study points: TCR beta diversity per million T cells fell roughly linearly with age. Unsorted PBMC material precluded a definitive naive versus antigen-experienced comparison. Estimated diversity that came from one million T cells was considered an underestimate.

This clonotype was counted only a few times. Its antigen remains unknown. Trimming cost V 2 bases and J 1 base, with 12 bases left between them. The CDR3 length is 16 residues. The V gene's germline CDR1 is MNHEY and CDR2 SMNVEV (reference sequence). For the second PCR, which ran for about 7 to 11 cycles, a sample-barcoded 5' primer and a J-beta primer mix were used. The authors tagged each cDNA molecule using a template-switch adaptor with 12 random nucleotides. TCRdb recomputed calls from the 5' RACE reads with MiXCR, one row per CDR3 protein. The data contain some 1.5 million distinct CDR3 sequences, approximately 28% of them singletons.

The source of this sequence is a woman between 25 and 40 years old in good health. This sequence joins TRBV27 and TRBJ2-4, with unresolved D. Sequencing was performed on blood. The CDR3 here is CASSLSILRAKNIQYF. Here the CDR3 DNA reads TGTGCCAGCAGTTTAAGTATCTTAAGGGCCAAAAACATTCAGTACTTC.